The T cell receptor beta chain under discussion was sequenced for a study of primary melanoma T cells and metastatic recurrence. For the study at large: Samples were primary melanomas of stage T2 to T4.

Produced via immunoSEQ multiplex PCR; TCRdb's table is partial and in-frame only. The table has over a thousand clones, over 65% seen once. Trimming removed 4 bases from V and 5 bases from J; junction bases left unmatched: 1. CDR1 is MNHGY and CDR2 is SAAAGT in the germline V gene. This CDR3 has 12 residues. The gene calls are TRBV6-8 and TRBJ1-1, with 7 bases lining up with TRBD1. This clonotype was sampled from a human donor with melanoma. Sequenced: melanoma tumor tissue. The CDR3 spells CASSLTGTEAFF. The DNA for the CDR3 is TGTGCCAGCAGTTTGACAGGGACTGAAGCTTTCTTT.